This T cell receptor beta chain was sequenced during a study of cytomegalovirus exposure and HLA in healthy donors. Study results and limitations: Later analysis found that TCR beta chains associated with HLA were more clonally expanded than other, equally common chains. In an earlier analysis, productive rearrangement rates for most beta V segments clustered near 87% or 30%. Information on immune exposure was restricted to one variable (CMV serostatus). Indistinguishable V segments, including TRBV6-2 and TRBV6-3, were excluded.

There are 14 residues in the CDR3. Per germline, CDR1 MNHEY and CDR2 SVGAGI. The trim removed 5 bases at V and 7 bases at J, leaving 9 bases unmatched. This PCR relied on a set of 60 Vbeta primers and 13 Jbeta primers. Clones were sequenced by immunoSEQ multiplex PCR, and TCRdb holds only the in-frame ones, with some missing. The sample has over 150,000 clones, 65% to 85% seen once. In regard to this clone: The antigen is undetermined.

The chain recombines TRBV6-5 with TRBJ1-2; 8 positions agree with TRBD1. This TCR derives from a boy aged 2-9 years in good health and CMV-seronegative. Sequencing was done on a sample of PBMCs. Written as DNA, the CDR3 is TGTGCCAGCAGTCCGGGTCAGGGGGCGGTTGGCTACACCTTC. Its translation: CASSPGQGAVGYTF.